The 15 T cell receptor beta chains below were found in one sample sequenced in a study of T cells in Graves' hyperthyroidism and ophthalmopathy (dated by TCRdb to 2018 to 2020). Library generation was performed with multiplex PCR. TCRdb names Illumina HiSeq 2000 as the instrument used. TCR beta CDR3 regions were amplified from RNA transcripts. The TCR CDR3 was subjected to a first round of RT-PCR using the HTBI primer set and the Qiagen OneStep RT-PCR kit. TCRdb cleaned the public reads at Q25 with fastp, built clones with MiXCR and kept in-frame beta chains. Each CDR3 protein appears once, grouped with its most common genes and DNA. For this sample there are hundreds of thousands of distinct CDR3 sequences; about 14% appear just once. About 9.4% of the sample comes from the top ten. Sequencing was performed on blood. The receptors shown here come from a young woman with Graves' hyperthyroidism.

The table lists this clonotype with many counts. The CDR3 here is CASSSRDEQYF. The DNA for the CDR3 is TGTGCCAGCAGCTCGAGGGACGAGCAGTACTTC. The genes are TRBV7-9 and TRBJ2-7; maybe TRBD2 (5 bases). The CDR3 spans 11 residues. CDR1 is SEHNR and CDR2 is FQNEAQ in the germline V gene (reference sequence). V dropped 4 bases and J dropped 5 bases, with 6 bases sitting between them.

This clonotype was observed many times. V and J are TRBV2 and TRBJ2-7; D call uncertain. Trimming cost V 7 bases and J 2 bases, with 18 bases left between them. This CDR3 is 15 amino acids long. Germline CDR1 SNHLY, CDR2 FYNNEI. In DNA, the CDR3 is TGTGCCAGCACCCTGAGGAGTTCCCGGGCCTACGAGCAGTACTTC. Translating it yields CASTLRSSRAYEQYF.

This clonotype was counted between two and nine times. V and J are TRBV14 and TRBJ1-2; possibly TRBD1 for D (5 bases). The germline CDR1 and CDR2 sequences are SGHDN and FVKESK. The CDR3 is 14 amino acids. V was trimmed by 2 bases and J by 6 bases, leaving 13 bases between them. CDR3 coding DNA: TGTGCCAGCAGCCAAACCCGGGGCGAAGATGGCTACACCTTC. As protein: CASSQTRGEDGYTF.

The rearrangement links TRBV11-3 to TRBJ2-1, with 14 bases matching TRBD2. The CDR3 is 18 amino acids. The V segment lost 1 base and the J segment 9 bases; nucleotides outside the gene matches: 11. Germline-derived CDR1 and CDR2 are SGHNT and YENEEA. The CDR3, as DNA: TGTGCCAGCAGCTTAGGGCAGACTAGCGGGAGGGCCCTCGTTGAGCAGTTCTTC. This gives the protein CASSLGQTSGRALVEQFF.

This clonotype was detected a few times. The chain joins TRBV19 to TRBJ1-1; a weak D match, TRBD1 (6 bases). Germline V CDR1 and CDR2: LNHDA, SQIVND (reference sequence). Trimming removed 3 bases from V and 11 bases from J, with 16 bases in between. This CDR3 contains 13 residues. CDR3 DNA: TGTGCCAGTAGTATCAAGGCAGGGGTGCGGGCTTTCTTT. It yields the protein CASSIKAGVRAFF.

Here the CDR3 reads CSATLQRWAGVRDTQYF. CDR3 coding DNA: TGCAGTGCTACTCTCCAGCGGTGGGCAGGGGTCAGAGATACGCAGTATTTT. The rearrangement joins TRBV20-1 to TRBJ2-3; possible D gene TRBD1, 6 bases. Germline assignment: CDR1 DFQATT and CDR2 SNEGSKA (reference sequence). The V end lost 4 bases, the J end lost 5 bases, and 25 bases lay between the germline ends. This CDR3 spans 17 amino acids.

The chain carries TRBV5-1 and TRBJ1-1; tentative D call: TRBD1 (5 bases). The ends were cut back, 4 bases at V and 11 bases at J, with 18 bases in the middle. Germline V CDR1 and CDR2: SGHRS, YFSETQ. This CDR3 spans 13 amino acids. DNA for the CDR3: TGCGCCAGCAGCGCCGGGACTCAACTTGAGGCTTTCTTT. It specifies CASSAGTQLEAFF.

This clonotype was found a few times. The chain links TRBV20-1 to TRBJ1-2, with 7 nucleotides matching TRBD1. Germline CDR1 DFQATT, CDR2 SNEGSKA (reference sequence). The CDR3 is 12 residues long. Trimming at V came to 3 bases and at J to 6 bases, leaving 4 bases not matched to a gene. The DNA for the CDR3 is TGCAGTGCTAGGAGGGGGCAAGATGGCTACACCTTC. This codes for CSARRGQDGYTF.

In this sample, this clonotype turned up a few times. V is TRBV30 and J is TRBJ2-3; perhaps TRBD2 as D (5 bases). Germline V gene sequence: CDR1 GTSNPN, CDR2 SVGIG (reference sequence). The CDR3 runs to 16 residues. Trimming took off 4 bases at V and 0 bases at J, with 17 bases between the two ends. The CDR3 reads CAWTRAGALSTDTQYF. CDR3 nucleotide sequence: TGTGCCTGGACTAGGGCGGGTGCCCTCAGCACAGATACGCAGTATTTT.

The table lists this clonotype with many counts. This sequence joins TRBV18 and TRBJ1-3; the D is unclear. Germline V gene sequence: CDR1 KGHSH, CDR2 LQKENI. Between the trimmed V and J ends, which lost 1 base and 0 bases, there was a span of 10 bases. The CDR3 covers 16 residues. This CDR3 is CASSPLREGSGNTIYF. The CDR3 DNA sequence: TGTGCCAGCTCACCACTCCGGGAGGGCTCTGGAAACACCATATATTTT.

The chain carries TRBV6-1 and TRBJ2-7; possibly TRBD1 for D (6 bases). V was pared by 2 bases and J by 3 bases, with 17 bases between. The CDR3 is made up of 16 amino acids. Germline assignment: CDR1 MNHNS and CDR2 SASEGT. The CDR3 DNA reads as TGTGCCAGCAGTGAATCCACAGGGTACGGCTACTACGAGCAGTACTTC. Translating it yields CASSESTGYGYYEQYF.

This clonotype was counted at least ten times. The V call is TRBV30, the J call TRBJ2-7; D uncertain. Germline values: CDR1 GTSNPN, CDR2 SVGIG (reference sequence). The CDR3 runs to 13 residues. V lost 5 bases to trimming and J lost 5 bases, with 16 bases between them. Here the CDR3 reads CAWCPSVLDEQYF. The DNA of the CDR3 is TGTGCCTGGTGCCCGTCGGTTTTGGACGAGCAGTACTTC.

This clonotype was found many times. The chain recombines TRBV7-3 with TRBJ2-2; no clear D gene. The CDR3 has 12 amino acids. Germline CDR1 SGHTA, CDR2 FQGTGA. V was pared by 7 bases and J by 7 bases, with 10 bases between. The CDR3 DNA reads TGTGCCAGCAAGGATTTGGGCGGGGAGCTGTTTTTT. This codes for CASKDLGGELFF.

The rearrangement joins TRBV18 to TRBJ2-5; D is ambiguous. Deletions cut 2 bases from V and 1 base from J, with 5 bases between. This CDR3 has 13 amino acids. From germline, CDR1 is KGHSH and CDR2 LQKENI. DNA of the CDR3: TGTGCCAGCTCACCAGTTACCCAAGAGACCCAGTACTTC. Translating it yields CASSPVTQETQYF.

The chain is built from TRBV12-3 or TRBV12-4 and TRBJ2-4, with D hard to call. There are 12 residues in the CDR3. Trimming stripped 7 bases from V and 7 bases from J, with 11 bases between. DNA of the CDR3: TGTGCCAGCAAGGCAGGTTATAACATTCAGTACTTC. Its translation is CASKAGYNIQYF.